The next 6 T cell receptor beta chains were all read from a single sample in a study of technical replicates of blood from a handful of donors (TCRdb year 2017). Library preparation used the immunoSEQ multiplex PCR assay. Not all clones reach the TCRdb copy of this immuneACCESS table, which keeps in-frame sequences only. Checked studies attribute under half of the gap to unresolved V genes and leave the rest unexplained. The sample profile shows some 79,000 clones; 90% to 95% of them were found once. 0.25% to 0.3% of the sample rests with the top ten. The sequenced sample consisted of T cells isolated from PBMCs. These receptors were taken from a human donor in good health.

This clone was detected a few times. Additional DNA sequences in this sample encode the identical CDR3. The chain has TRBV20-1 and TRBJ2-1; D perhaps matches TRBD2 (5 bases). V was clipped by 3 bases and J by 5 bases, with 5 bases between them. CDR1 and CDR2 from the germline V gene are DFQATT and SNEGSKA (reference sequence). The CDR3 is made up of 11 amino acids. The CDR3 DNA reads as TGCAGTGCTAGGCGGGACAATGAGCAGTTCTTC. Encoded protein: CSARRDNEQFF.

The CDR3 DNA reads TGTGCCAGCAGCGCCGGACTAGCGGGGGGCCCATCCCCGGTAGATACGCAGTATTTT. This translates into CASSAGLAGGPSPVDTQYF. The chain links TRBV11-1 to TRBJ2-3; 14 bases fit TRBD2. The V gene end was trimmed by 5 bases and the J gene end by 5 bases; junction bases not matched to a gene: 15. Germline V gene data show CDR1 as SGHAT and CDR2 as FQDESV (reference sequence). CDR3 length: 19 amino acids.

CDR3 DNA sequence: TGCGCCAGCAGCCCTAGCGGTCGAAAAGAGACCCAGTACTTC. Encoded protein: CASSPSGRKETQYF. The rearrangement joins TRBV10-1 to TRBJ2-5; 7 positions agree with TRBD2. The CDR3 loop spans 14 amino acids. The trim removed 6 bases at V and 3 bases at J, leaving 7 bases unmatched. Germline CDR1 and CDR2: WNHNN and SYGVQD (reference sequence).

This chain links TRBV27 with TRBJ2-6, with a tentative D call TRBD2 (5 bases). Trimming left V 5 bases short and J 4 bases short, with 21 bases between. The CDR3 runs 18 residues. Germline CDR1 MNHEY, CDR2 SMNVEV (reference sequence). For the CDR3, the DNA is TGTGCCAGCAGTCTCGGGATAGGCGGCGGTCCCGGGGCCAACGTCCTGACTTTC. Residues: CASSLGIGGGPGANVLTF.

The genes are TRBV28 and TRBJ1-4; TRBD1 might be the D (5 bases). Germline V gene sequence: CDR1 MDHEN, CDR2 SYDVKM. This CDR3 comprises 14 residues. Trimming took 3 bases from V and 4 from J, leaving 9 bases between them. CDR3 residues: CASSLGQLNEKLFF. CDR3 sequence (DNA): TGTGCCAGCAGTTTGGGGCAGCTTAATGAAAAACTGTTTTTT.

The rearrangement joins TRBV27 to TRBJ2-4, with D possibly matching TRBD2 (7 bases). Germline-derived CDR1 and CDR2 are MNHEY and SMNVEV (reference sequence). V shed 3 bases and J shed 8 bases, with 14 bases lying between them. The CDR3 totals 14 residues. The CDR3 DNA reads TGTGCCAGCAGTTTGTCCGGGGGGCGGTACATTCAGTACTTC. Amino acid sequence: CASSLSGGRYIQYF.